These 2 T cell receptor beta chains came from one sample sequenced in a study of T-cell reconstitution after alpha-beta-depleted transplantation in children. Library preparation (for TCRbeta) was performed with unique molecular identifiers. TCRdb processed the PCR reads anew with MiXCR; each CDR3 protein has one entry. The data show about 490,000 distinct CDR3 sequences, with more than 9% seen just once and around 2% held by the top ten. Source: PBMCs, taken before TCRalphabeta/CD19-depleted stem cell transplant. The source of these receptors is a child aged 2 to 10 with inherited bone marrow failure, due to receive a stem cell transplant.

The chain couples TRBV30 to TRBJ2-5; D is possibly TRBD1 (6 bases). Germline values: CDR1 GTSNPN, CDR2 SVGIG (reference sequence). Trimming left V 3 bases short and J 5 bases short, with 19 bases between. The CDR3 has 15 amino acids. The CDR3 DNA sequence: TGTGCCTGGAGAAAGGGACAAAAGTTTCGGGAGACCCAGTACTTC. Encoded protein: CAWRKGQKFRETQYF.

This clonotype was detected many times. This rearrangement joins TRBV9 to TRBJ2-7, with 11 bases that match TRBD2. The V segment lost 3 bases and the J segment 3 bases; nucleotides outside the gene matches: 8. The CDR3 loop spans 16 amino acids. Germline loops: CDR1 SGDLS, CDR2 YYNGEE. DNA of the CDR3: TGTGCCAGCAGCGCGGCACTAGCGGGGGAGATCTACGAGCAGTACTTC. It yields the protein CASSAALAGEIYEQYF. The full variable domain, in which reference TRBV9 and TRBJ2-7 provide the parts outside the CDR3, is DSGVTQTPKHLITATGQRVTLRCSPRSGDLSVYWYQQSLDQGLQFLIQYYNGEERAKGNILERFSAQQFPDLHSELNLSSLELGDSALYFCASSAALAGEIYEQYFGPGTRLTVT.